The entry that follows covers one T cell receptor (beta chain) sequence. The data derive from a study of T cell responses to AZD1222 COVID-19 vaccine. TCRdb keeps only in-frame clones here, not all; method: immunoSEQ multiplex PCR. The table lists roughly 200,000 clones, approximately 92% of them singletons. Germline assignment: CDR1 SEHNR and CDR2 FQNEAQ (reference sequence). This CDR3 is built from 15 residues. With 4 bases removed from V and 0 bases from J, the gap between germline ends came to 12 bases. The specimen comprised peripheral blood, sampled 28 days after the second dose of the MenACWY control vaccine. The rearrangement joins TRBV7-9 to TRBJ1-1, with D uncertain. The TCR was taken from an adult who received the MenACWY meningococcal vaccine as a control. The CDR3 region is CASSSGLRLNTEAFF. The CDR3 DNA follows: TGTGCCAGCAGCTCCGGCCTGAGGCTGAACACTGAAGCTTTCTTT. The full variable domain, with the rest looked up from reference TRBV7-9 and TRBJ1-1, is DTGVSQNPRHKITKRGQNVTFRCDPISEHNRLYWYRQTLGQGPEFLTYFQNEAQLEKSRLLSDRFSAERPKGSFSTLEIQRTEQGDSAMYLCASSSGLRLNTEAFFGQGTRLTVV.